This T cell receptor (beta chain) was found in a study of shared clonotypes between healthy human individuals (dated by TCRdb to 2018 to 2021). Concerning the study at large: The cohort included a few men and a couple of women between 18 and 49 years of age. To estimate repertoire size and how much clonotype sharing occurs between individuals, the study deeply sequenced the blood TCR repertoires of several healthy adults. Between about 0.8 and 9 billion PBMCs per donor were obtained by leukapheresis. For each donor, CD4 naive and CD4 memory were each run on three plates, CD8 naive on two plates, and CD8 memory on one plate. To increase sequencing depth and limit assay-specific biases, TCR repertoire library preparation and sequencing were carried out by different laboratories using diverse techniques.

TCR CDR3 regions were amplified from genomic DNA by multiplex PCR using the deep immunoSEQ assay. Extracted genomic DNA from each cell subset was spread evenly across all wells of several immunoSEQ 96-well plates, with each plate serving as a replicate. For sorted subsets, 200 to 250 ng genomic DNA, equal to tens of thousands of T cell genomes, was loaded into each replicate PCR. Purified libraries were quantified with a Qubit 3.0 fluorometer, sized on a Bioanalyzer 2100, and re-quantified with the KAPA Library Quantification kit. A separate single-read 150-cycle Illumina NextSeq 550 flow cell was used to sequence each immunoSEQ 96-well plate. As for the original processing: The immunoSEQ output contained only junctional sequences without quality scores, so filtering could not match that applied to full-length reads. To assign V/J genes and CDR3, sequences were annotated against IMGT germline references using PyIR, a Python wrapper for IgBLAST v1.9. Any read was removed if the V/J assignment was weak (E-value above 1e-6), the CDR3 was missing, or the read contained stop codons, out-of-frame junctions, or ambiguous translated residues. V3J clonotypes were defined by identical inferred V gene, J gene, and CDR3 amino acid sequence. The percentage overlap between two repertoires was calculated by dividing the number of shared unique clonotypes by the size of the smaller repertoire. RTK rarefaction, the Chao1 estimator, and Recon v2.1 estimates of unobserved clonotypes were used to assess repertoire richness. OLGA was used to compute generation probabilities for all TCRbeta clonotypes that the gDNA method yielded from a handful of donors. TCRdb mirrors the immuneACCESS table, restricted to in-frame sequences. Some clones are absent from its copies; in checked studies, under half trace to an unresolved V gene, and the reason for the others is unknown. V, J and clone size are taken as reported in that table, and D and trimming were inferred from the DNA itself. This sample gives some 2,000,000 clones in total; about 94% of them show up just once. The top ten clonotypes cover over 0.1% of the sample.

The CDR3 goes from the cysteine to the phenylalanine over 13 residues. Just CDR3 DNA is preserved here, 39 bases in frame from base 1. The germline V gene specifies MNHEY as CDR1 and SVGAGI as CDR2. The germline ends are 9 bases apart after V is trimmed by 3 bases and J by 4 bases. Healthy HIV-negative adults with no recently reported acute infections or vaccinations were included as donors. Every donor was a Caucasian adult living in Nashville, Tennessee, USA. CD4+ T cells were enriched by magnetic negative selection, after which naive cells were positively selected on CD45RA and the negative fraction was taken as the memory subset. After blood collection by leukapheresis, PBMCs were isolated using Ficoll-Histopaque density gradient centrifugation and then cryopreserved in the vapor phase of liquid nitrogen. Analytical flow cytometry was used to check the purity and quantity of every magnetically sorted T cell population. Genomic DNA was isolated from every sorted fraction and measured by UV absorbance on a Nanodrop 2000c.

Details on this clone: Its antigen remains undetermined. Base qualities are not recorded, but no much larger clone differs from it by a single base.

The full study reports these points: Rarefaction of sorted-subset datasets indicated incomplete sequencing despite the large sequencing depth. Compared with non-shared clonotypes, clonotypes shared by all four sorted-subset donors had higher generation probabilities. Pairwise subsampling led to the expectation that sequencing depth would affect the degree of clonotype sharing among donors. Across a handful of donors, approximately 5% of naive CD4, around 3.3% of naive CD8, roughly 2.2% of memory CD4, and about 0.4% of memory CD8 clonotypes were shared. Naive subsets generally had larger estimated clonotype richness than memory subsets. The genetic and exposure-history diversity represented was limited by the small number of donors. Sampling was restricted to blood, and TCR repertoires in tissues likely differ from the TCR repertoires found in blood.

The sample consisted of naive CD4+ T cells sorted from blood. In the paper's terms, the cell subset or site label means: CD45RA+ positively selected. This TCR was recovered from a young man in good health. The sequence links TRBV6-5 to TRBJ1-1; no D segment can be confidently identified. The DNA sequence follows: TGTGCCAGCAGTTATCAGTTGTCCACTGAAGCTTTCTTT. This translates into CASSYQLSTEAFF.